The 16 T cell receptor beta chains given below trace back to one sample, sequenced in a study of identical twins. TCRdb redid the calling of the 5' RACE reads with MiXCR, one entry per CDR3 protein. The sample includes around 650,000 distinct CDR3 sequences, under 8.5% of them seen just once. The same specimen was also included in a second study, on yellow fever vaccine responses in identical twins.

The specimen was PBMCs. Every receptor here comes from a woman between 18 and 30 years old in good health.

The chain has TRBV4-1 and TRBJ2-3, with D possibly TRBD2 on 6 matching bases. With 5 bases removed from V and 4 bases from J, the gap between germline ends came to 10 bases. Germline-derived CDR1 and CDR2 are MGHRA and YSYEKL. This CDR3 is built from 13 residues. As DNA, the CDR3 is TGCGCCAGCAGCACCCGGGACTCAGATACGCAGTATTTT. Its translation: CASSTRDSDTQYF.

The chain employs TRBV12-3 or TRBV12-4 and TRBJ2-2, with 14 nucleotides matching TRBD2. Trimming at V came to 6 bases and at J to 6 bases, leaving 3 bases not matched to a gene. The CDR3 is made up of 15 amino acids. The CDR3 bases are TGTGCCAGCAGCCCGACTAGCGGGGGGGCCGGGGAGCTGTTTTTT. It is translated as CASSPTSGGAGELFF.

V usage is TRBV29-1 and J usage is TRBJ1-1; D gene uncertain. The ends were cut back, 1 base at V and 4 bases at J, with 4 bases in the middle. The CDR3 loop spans 11 amino acids. The germline CDR1 and CDR2 sequences are SQVTM and ANQGSEA. This chain's CDR3 is CSVEGSTEAFF. In nucleotides, the CDR3 is TGCAGCGTTGAAGGGAGCACTGAAGCTTTCTTT.

This CDR3 reads CASRQGTHEQFF. The DNA of the CDR3 is TGTGCCAGCAGGCAGGGGACTCACGAGCAGTTCTTC. The genes are TRBV11-2 and TRBJ2-1; possibly TRBD1 or TRBD2 for D (6 bases each). Trimming took 6 bases from V and 10 from J, leaving 13 bases between them. Germline CDR1 reads SGHAT; CDR2 reads FQNNGV. The CDR3 consists of 12 residues.

The gene calls are TRBV7-8 and TRBJ1-2; D is possibly TRBD1 (5 bases). V dropped 0 bases and J dropped 0 bases, with 17 bases sitting between them. The CDR3 loop spans 18 amino acids. CDR1 is SGHVS and CDR2 is FQNEAQ in the germline V gene. In nucleotides, the CDR3 is TGTGCCAGCAGCTTAGCGTTGGGACCTGACTGGGCTAACTATGGCTACACCTTC. Translating gives CASSLALGPDWANYGYTF.

This clonotype was observed many times. CDR3 loop: CASSYRSLAGAGELFF. CDR3 bases: TGTGCCAGCAGCTATCGTTCTCTAGCGGGAGCCGGGGAGCTGTTTTTT. The rearrangement joins TRBV7-8 to TRBJ2-2; 10 nucleotides agree with TRBD2. Per the germline V gene, CDR1 is SGHVS and CDR2 is FQNEAQ. V dropped 4 bases and J dropped 6; count of bases not matched to a gene: 8. The CDR3 is 16 residues long.

This clonotype showed up just a few times. J is TRBJ1-1 and V is TRBV5-6; D is undetermined. Between the trimmed V and J ends, which lost 0 bases and 1 base, there was a span of 13 bases. The CDR3 extends over 16 amino acids. Germline values: CDR1 SGHDT, CDR2 YYEEEE. CDR3 protein: CASSLAGYVRNTEAFF. CDR3 nucleotide sequence: TGTGCCAGCAGCTTGGCCGGTTACGTCAGGAACACTGAAGCTTTCTTT.

The chain has TRBV9 and TRBJ2-3, with no clear D. The CDR3 is 14 amino acids. Germline V gene sequence: CDR1 SGDLS, CDR2 YYNGEE. The V end was cut by 0 bases, the J end by 4 bases, with 9 bases between. CDR3 in DNA: TGTGCCAGCAGCGTAGCAGTTGCGCCAGATACGCAGTATTTT. It specifies CASSVAVAPDTQYF.

This chain connects TRBV12-3 or TRBV12-4 to TRBJ2-1, with D perhaps being TRBD1 or TRBD2 (6 bases each). Trimming stripped 5 bases from V and 9 bases from J, with 17 bases between. The CDR3 spans 14 residues. The CDR3 nucleotides are TGTGCCAGCAGTCCTGGTGGGGGGCATGGTGAGCAGTTCTTC. Translated: CASSPGGGHGEQFF.

This CDR3 reads CASTPFRTGGAGDYGYTF. CDR3 sequence (DNA): TGTGCCAGCACCCCCTTTCGGACAGGGGGCGCCGGAGACTATGGCTACACCTTC. V is TRBV9 and J is TRBJ1-2; 11 bases match TRBD1. V was pared by 6 bases and J by 3 bases, with 16 bases of the junction left unmatched. In germline, CDR1 is SGDLS, CDR2 YYNGEE. The CDR3 has 18 residues.

This clonotype has more than one count but fewer than ten. V and J are TRBV10-3 and TRBJ2-1, with TRBD2 identical over 10 bases. This CDR3 spans 15 amino acids. CDR1 and CDR2 from the germline V gene are ENHRY and SYGVKD. V shed 3 bases and J 2 bases; nucleotides not matched to a gene: 1. The CDR3 loop is CAISESGGAYNEQFF. The DNA of the CDR3 is TGTGCCATCAGTGAAAGCGGGGGGGCCTACAATGAGCAGTTCTTC.

This clonotype was picked up many times. The J gene is TRBJ2-5, the V gene TRBV9; D is undetermined. Germline-derived CDR1 and CDR2 are SGDLS and YYNGEE. The V gene lost 3 bases and the J gene lost 4 bases, with 16 bases spanning the gap. The CDR3 extends over 15 amino acids. CDR3 sequence reads: CASSGTWDFAETQYF. In DNA, the CDR3 is TGTGCCAGCAGCGGAACTTGGGATTTTGCAGAGACCCAGTACTTC.

This clonotype came up many times. The chain is built from TRBV12-5 and TRBJ2-1; 8 nucleotides agree with TRBD2. Germline trimming cut 7 bases from V and 0 bases from J; bases unmatched to any gene: 5. The germline gives CDR1 LGHNT, CDR2 FRNRAP. There are 15 residues in the CDR3. The CDR3 here is CASVGGTSSYNEQFF. In DNA, the CDR3 is TGTGCTAGTGTTGGCGGGACTAGCTCCTACAATGAGCAGTTCTTC.

The table lists this clonotype with many counts. The J gene is TRBJ2-7, the V gene TRBV27; the match to TRBD2 covers 7 bases. Germline trimming cut 5 bases from V and 0 bases from J; bases unmatched to any gene: 4. This CDR3 contains 14 residues. CDR1 is MNHEY and CDR2 is SMNVEV in the germline V gene (reference sequence). This CDR3 reads CASSPGTTSYEQYF. The CDR3 DNA reads TGTGCCAGCAGTCCCGGGACTACCTCCTACGAGCAGTACTTC.

This clonotype was detected only a few times. The rearrangement links TRBV27 to TRBJ1-4; 7 bases align to TRBD1. Germline CDR1 MNHEY, CDR2 SMNVEV (reference sequence). This CDR3 has 15 residues. The V segment lost 6 bases and the J segment 5 bases; nucleotides outside the gene matches: 9. CDR3 sequence reads: CASRPRQGVNEKLFF. CDR3 nucleotide sequence: TGTGCCAGCAGACCCAGACAGGGTGTGAATGAAAAACTGTTTTTT.

This clonotype was counted at least ten times. Here the CDR3 reads CASKLAGITDTQYF. CDR3 nucleotides: TGTGCCAGCAAACTAGCGGGGATCACAGATACGCAGTATTTT. This chain connects TRBV27 to TRBJ2-3; 10 nucleotides line up with TRBD2. In germline, CDR1 is MNHEY, CDR2 SMNVEV (reference sequence). The CDR3 loop spans 14 amino acids. V lost 7 bases, J lost 2 bases, and 3 bases stayed unmatched.